This T cell receptor beta chain is from a study of T-cell reconstitution after alpha-beta-depleted transplantation in children. Trimming removed 3 bases from V and 6 bases from J, with 12 bases in between. The CDR3 loop spans 15 amino acids. Germline V gives CDR1 SGHVS, CDR2 FNYEAQ. Unique molecular identifiers were used in preparing the TCRbeta library. In TCRdb, the PCR reads were re-called with MiXCR into one record per CDR3 protein. The table lists approximately 350,000 distinct CDR3 sequences, 10% to 15% of them singletons, with 4% to 5.5% in the top ten. The chain recombines TRBV7-6 with TRBJ1-6; D is uncertain. The receptor was derived from a human donor who donated a stem cell graft to a child with Fanconi anemia. The material sequenced was PBMCs, taken from the stem cell graft. The CDR3, as DNA: TGTGCCAGCAGCTTCGGAAGGTTGGGTAATTCACCCCTCCACTTT. It encodes CASSFGRLGNSPLHF.